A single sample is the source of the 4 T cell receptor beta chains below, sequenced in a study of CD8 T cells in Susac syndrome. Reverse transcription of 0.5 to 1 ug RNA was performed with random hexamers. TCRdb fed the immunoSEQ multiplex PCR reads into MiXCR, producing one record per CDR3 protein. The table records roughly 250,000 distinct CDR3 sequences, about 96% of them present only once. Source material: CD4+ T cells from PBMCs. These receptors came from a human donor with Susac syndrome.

The CDR3 DNA is TGTGCCAGCAGTTACTTTGGGGGAGAAAAACTGTTTTTT. It is translated as CASSYFGGEKLFF. V is TRBV6-6 and J is TRBJ1-4; possible D gene TRBD1, 5 bases. Deletions cut 1 base from V and 8 bases from J, with 8 bases between. There are 13 residues in the CDR3. The germline V gene encodes CDR1 MNHNY and CDR2 SVGAGI (reference sequence).

The CDR3 spells CACRGQGRGKLFF. The CDR3, as DNA: TGTGCCTGCAGGGGACAGGGAAGAGGAAAACTGTTTTTT. The gene calls are TRBV30 and TRBJ1-4; 9 bases are a match to TRBD1. Germline V gene data show CDR1 as GTSNPN and CDR2 as SVGIG (reference sequence). The trim removed 6 bases at V and 10 bases at J, leaving 9 bases unmatched. CDR3 length: 13 amino acids.

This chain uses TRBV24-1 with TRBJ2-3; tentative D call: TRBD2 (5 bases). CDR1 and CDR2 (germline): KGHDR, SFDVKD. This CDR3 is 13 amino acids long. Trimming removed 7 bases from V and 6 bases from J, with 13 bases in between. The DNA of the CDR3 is TGTGCCACCAGGGCTAGCTTGACGGATACGCAGTATTTT. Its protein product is CATRASLTDTQYF.

The CDR3 sequence: CASSLTEKTEAFF. In nucleotides, the CDR3 is TGCGCCAGCAGCTTGACCGAGAAAACTGAAGCTTTCTTT. V and J are TRBV5-1 and TRBJ1-1, with no clear D. This CDR3 region has 13 residues. V lost 1 base to trimming and J lost 5 bases, with 9 bases between them. Germline CDR1 SGHRS, CDR2 YFSETQ.